Presented here are 13 T cell receptor beta chains from one specimen sequenced in a study of cytomegalovirus exposure and HLA in healthy donors (dated by TCRdb to the late 2010s). The library was made by the immunoSEQ multiplex PCR assay. A mixture of 60 forward primers for TCR Vbeta segments and 13 reverse primers for TCR Jbeta segments was used in the multiplex PCR. TCRdb stores this immuneACCESS table with in-frame sequences only. Part of the clones is absent; in the studies checked, under half of the shortfall reflects unresolved V genes, and no reason is known for the rest. The sample profile shows about 190,000 clones; 70% to 80% of them were found once. The ten largest clones add up to 11% to 15% of the sample. The sequenced sample consisted of PBMCs. The receptors here all came from a woman aged 25 to 39 in good health and CMV-seropositive.

The V gene is TRBV6-6, the J gene TRBJ1-4; 10 nucleotides line up with TRBD1. With 6 bases clipped from V and 7 bases from J, the junction kept 5 bases outside the gene matches. The CDR3 spans 14 residues. Germline-derived CDR1 and CDR2 are MNHNY and SVGAGI (reference sequence). DNA of the CDR3: TGTGCCAGCAGCTTCGGACAGGGGGGTGAAAAACTGTTTTTT. Residues: CASSFGQGGEKLFF.

The genes are TRBV6-5 and TRBJ1-2, with D unclear. Trimming removed 10 bases from V and 8 bases from J, with 20 bases in between. Germline loops: CDR1 MNHEY, CDR2 SVGAGI. This CDR3 region has 13 residues. As DNA, the CDR3 is TGTGCCACCTCATCTCCCGGACTAGGAGGCTACACCTTC. Translating gives CATSSPGLGGYTF.

The chain employs TRBV19 and TRBJ2-1, with D tentatively TRBD2 (7 bases). The V gene lost 10 bases and the J gene lost 5 bases, with 18 bases spanning the gap. Germline V CDR1 and CDR2: LNHDA, SQIVND (reference sequence). This CDR3 comprises 14 residues. CDR3 residues: CAISLGGGDNEQFF. CDR3 DNA: TGTGCCATCTCATTAGGGGGGGGAGACAATGAGCAGTTCTTC. Complete variable domain (other parts from reference TRBV19 and TRBJ2-1): DGGITQSPKYLFRKEGQNVTLSCEQNLNHDAMYWYRQDPGQGLRLIYYSQIVNDFQKGDIAEGYSVSREKKESFPLTVTSAQKNPTAFYLCAISLGGGDNEQFFGPGTRLTVL.

The V and J genes are TRBV13 and TRBJ2-3; D possibly uses TRBD1 or TRBD2 (9 bases each). CDR1 is PRHDT and CDR2 is FYEKMQ in the germline V gene (reference sequence). The length of the CDR3 is 23 residues. Trimming cost V 4 bases and J 0 bases, with 35 bases left between them. The CDR3 reads CASSSYSTGGVAGGPSSTDTQYF. CDR3 sequence (DNA): TGTGCCAGCAGCTCATACAGCACAGGGGGCGTGGCGGGGGGGCCTTCTAGCACAGATACGCAGTATTTT. Supplemented by reference TRBV13 and TRBJ2-3, the full variable domain reads AAGVIQSPRHLIKEKRETATLKCYPIPRHDTVYWYQQGPGQDPQFLISFYEKMQSDKGSIPDRFSAQQFSDYHSELNMSSLELGDSALYFCASSSYSTGGVAGGPSSTDTQYFGPGTRLTVL.

The chain couples TRBV29-1 to TRBJ2-7; maybe TRBD1 (6 bases). This CDR3 comprises 13 residues. Germline CDR1 is SQVTM and CDR2 is ANQGSEA. Trimming stripped 7 bases from V and 6 bases from J, with 19 bases between. The chain's CDR3 is CSARAGARSEQYF. The CDR3 nucleotides read TGCAGCGCCCGAGCAGGGGCTCGGAGCGAGCAGTACTTC.

The chain employs TRBV2 and TRBJ2-7, with 9 bases fitting TRBD1. The junction had 4 bases not matched to a gene; V was cut back by 4 bases and J by 0 bases. This CDR3 is 15 amino acids long. Germline loops: CDR1 SNHLY, CDR2 FYNNEI. As DNA, the CDR3 is TGTGCCAGCAGTGGAAGGGGACAGGGCTCCTACGAGCAGTACTTC. Translating it yields CASSGRGQGSYEQYF.

This chain links TRBV5-4 with TRBJ1-4; D is ambiguous. The CDR3 loop spans 13 amino acids. V lost 4 bases and J 6 bases, leaving 10 bases between the germline ends. Germline values: CDR1 SGHNT, CDR2 YYREEE (reference sequence). CDR3 bases: TGTGCCAGCAGCCTTCCTGGAGATGAAAAACTGTTTTTT. Its translation: CASSLPGDEKLFF.

This rearrangement joins TRBV7-9 to TRBJ2-5; a weak D match, TRBD2 (6 bases). V was trimmed by 5 bases and J by 5 bases, leaving 18 bases between them. CDR3 size: 15 residues. Looked up from germline, CDR1 is SEHNR and CDR2 is FQNEAQ (reference sequence). DNA of the CDR3: TGTGCCAGCAGCCGCCCCTTTGGAGGGCGGGAGACCCAGTACTTC. Its translation: CASSRPFGGRETQYF.

The chain uses TRBV5-1 and TRBJ2-3; 8 bases align to TRBD1. Germline V gene lookup returns CDR1 SGHRS and CDR2 YFSETQ. The CDR3 is 15 residues long. Germline trimming cut 3 bases from V and 3 bases from J; bases unmatched to any gene: 6. CDR3 sequence reads: CASSSQTGETDTQYF. CDR3 sequence (DNA): TGCGCCAGCAGCTCCCAGACAGGGGAGACAGATACGCAGTATTTT.

The rearrangement uses TRBV28 and TRBJ2-7; a possible D gene is TRBD2 (5 bases). Germline loops: CDR1 MDHEN, CDR2 SYDVKM. CDR3 length: 12 amino acids. Trimming took off 3 bases at V and 7 bases at J, with 10 bases between the two ends. CDR3: CASSLWRREQYF. CDR3 nucleotides: TGTGCCAGCAGTTTGTGGAGGAGGGAGCAGTACTTC.

This clone was seen only a few times. The chain combines TRBV5-4 with TRBJ2-3; 9 nucleotides align to TRBD1. The CDR3 contains 15 residues. CDR1 and CDR2 from the germline V gene are SGHNT and YYREEE (reference sequence). V lost 0 bases and J lost 1; bases outside the gene matches: 0. The DNA for the CDR3 is TGTGCCAGCAGCTTGGGACAGGGGGGCACAGATACGCAGTATTTT. Protein sequence: CASSLGQGGTDTQYF. The whole variable domain, remainder taken from reference TRBV5-4 and TRBJ2-3, is ETGVTQSPTHLIKTRGQQVTLRCSSQSGHNTVSWYQQALGQGPQFIFQYYREEENGRGNFPPRFSGLQFPNYSSELNVNALELDDSALYLCASSLGQGGTDTQYFGPGTRLTVL.

The genes are TRBV10-2 and TRBJ2-7, with D possibly matching TRBD1 (5 bases). This CDR3 has 14 residues. Germline V gene lookup returns CDR1 WSHSY and CDR2 SAAADI. Trimming shortened V by 0 bases and J by 3 bases, and 9 bases separated the two germline ends. The CDR3 region is CASSESAGIYEQYF. CDR3 nucleotide sequence: TGCGCCAGCAGTGAGTCGGCAGGGATCTACGAGCAGTACTTC.

This rearrangement joins TRBV4-1 to TRBJ2-5, with a weak D call TRBD1 (6 bases). Germline values: CDR1 MGHRA, CDR2 YSYEKL. The CDR3 is 13 residues long. The V and J ends lost 4 bases and 0 bases respectively, with 6 bases between them. CDR3 nucleotides: TGCGCCAGCAGCCGGGACAACCAAGAGACCCAGTACTTC. Protein product: CASSRDNQETQYF.